The present entry profiles one T cell receptor beta chain with its context. The data were taken from a study of blood T cell repertoires in COVID-19. Overall study context: The United States, Italy and Spain supplied acute and convalescent COVID-19 samples. T cells, B-cell-depleted T cells, or PBMCs provided the cDNA or gDNA that served as material.

As handled by the study authors: The assay estimated nucleated cells by amplifying reference gene primers. Measured with immunoSEQ multiplex PCR; TCRdb has only the in-frame clones, and not every one. Clonal size and the V and J genes are those of that table, whereas D and trimming came from the DNA. Seen here are around 180,000 clones, about 88% observed once, and the top ten hold approximately 4.5%. V lost 7 bases, J lost 2 bases, and 24 bases lay in between. This CDR3 has 17 residues. CDR1 is SGHAT, CDR2 FQNNGV, per germline. The TCR sequence derives from a human donor in a cohort sampled during active COVID-19. This chain uses TRBV11-2 with TRBJ2-7; D may be TRBD1 (6 bases). The source material was peripheral blood. In nucleotides, the CDR3 is TGTGCCAGCAACTTCCCACCGGTGAGGGACAAACCCTACGAGCAGTACTTC. Translating it yields CASNFPPVRDKPYEQYF.